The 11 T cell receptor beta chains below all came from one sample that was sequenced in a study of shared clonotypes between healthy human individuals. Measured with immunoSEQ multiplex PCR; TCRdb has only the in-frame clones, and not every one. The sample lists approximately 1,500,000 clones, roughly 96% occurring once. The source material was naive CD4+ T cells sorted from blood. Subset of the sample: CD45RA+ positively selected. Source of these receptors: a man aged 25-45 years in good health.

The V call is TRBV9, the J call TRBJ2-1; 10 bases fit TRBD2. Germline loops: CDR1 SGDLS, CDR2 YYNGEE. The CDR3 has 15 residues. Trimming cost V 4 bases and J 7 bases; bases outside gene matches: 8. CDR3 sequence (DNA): TGTGCCAGCAGCCCCAGCGGGAGGGCGGATAATGAGCAGTTCTTC. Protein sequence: CASSPSGRADNEQFF.

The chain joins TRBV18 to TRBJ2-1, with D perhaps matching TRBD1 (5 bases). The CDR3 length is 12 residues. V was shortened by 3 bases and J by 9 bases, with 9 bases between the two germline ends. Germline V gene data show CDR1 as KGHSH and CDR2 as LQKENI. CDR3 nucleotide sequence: TGTGCCAGCTCACCGACAGAGAGTGAGCAGTTCTTC. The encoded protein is CASSPTESEQFF.

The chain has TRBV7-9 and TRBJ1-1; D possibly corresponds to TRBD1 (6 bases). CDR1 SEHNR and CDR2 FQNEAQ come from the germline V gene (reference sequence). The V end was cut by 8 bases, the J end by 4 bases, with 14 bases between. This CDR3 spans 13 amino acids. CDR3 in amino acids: CASQNRVSTEAFF. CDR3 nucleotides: TGTGCCAGCCAGAACAGGGTCTCCACTGAAGCTTTCTTT.

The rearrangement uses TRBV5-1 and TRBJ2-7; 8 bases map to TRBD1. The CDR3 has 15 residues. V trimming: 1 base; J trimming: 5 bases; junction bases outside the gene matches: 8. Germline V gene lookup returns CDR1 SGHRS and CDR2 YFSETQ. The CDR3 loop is CASSLSAPTGDEQYF. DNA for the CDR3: TGCGCCAGCAGCTTGTCCGCCCCGACAGGGGACGAGCAGTACTTC.

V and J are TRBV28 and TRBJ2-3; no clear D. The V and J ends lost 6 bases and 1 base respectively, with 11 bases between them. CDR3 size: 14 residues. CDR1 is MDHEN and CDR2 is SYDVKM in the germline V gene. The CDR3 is CASRIQRRTDTQYF. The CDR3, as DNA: TGTGCCAGCAGGATTCAGAGGCGCACAGATACGCAGTATTTT.

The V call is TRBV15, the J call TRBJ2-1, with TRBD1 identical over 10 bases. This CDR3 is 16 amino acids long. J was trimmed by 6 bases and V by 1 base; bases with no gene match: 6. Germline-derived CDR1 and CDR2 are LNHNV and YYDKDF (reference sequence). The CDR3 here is CATSRGAGQGTNEQFF. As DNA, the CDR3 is TGTGCCACCAGCAGAGGTGCGGGACAGGGGACCAATGAGCAGTTCTTC.

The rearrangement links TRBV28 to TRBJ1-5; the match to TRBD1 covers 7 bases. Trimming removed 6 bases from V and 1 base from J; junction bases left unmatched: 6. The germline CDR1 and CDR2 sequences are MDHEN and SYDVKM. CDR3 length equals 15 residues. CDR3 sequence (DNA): TGTGCCAGCAGGTTCGACAGGGCGAGCAATCAGCCCCAGCATTTT. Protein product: CASRFDRASNQPQHF.

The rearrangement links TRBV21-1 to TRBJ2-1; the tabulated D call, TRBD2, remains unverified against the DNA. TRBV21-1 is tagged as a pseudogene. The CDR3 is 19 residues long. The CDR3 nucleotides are TGTGCCAGCAGCAAACGGGAGCTAAGCCTTCCCCCCTCCTACAATGAGCAGTTCTTC. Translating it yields CASSKRELSLPPSYNEQFF.

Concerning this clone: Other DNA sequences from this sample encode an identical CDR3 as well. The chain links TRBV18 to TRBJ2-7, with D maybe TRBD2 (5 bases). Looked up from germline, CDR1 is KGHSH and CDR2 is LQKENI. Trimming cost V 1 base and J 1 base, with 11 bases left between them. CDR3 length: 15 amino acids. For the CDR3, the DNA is TGTGCCAGCTCACCACGTAGGACTGCATCCTACGAGCAGTACTTC. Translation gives CASSPRRTASYEQYF.

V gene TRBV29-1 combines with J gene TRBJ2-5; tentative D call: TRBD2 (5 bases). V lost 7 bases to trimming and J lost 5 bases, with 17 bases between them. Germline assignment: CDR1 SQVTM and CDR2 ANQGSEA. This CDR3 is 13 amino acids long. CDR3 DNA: TGCAGCGCCCAGCGCGGTGCGGGCGAGACCCAGTACTTC. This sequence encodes CSAQRGAGETQYF.

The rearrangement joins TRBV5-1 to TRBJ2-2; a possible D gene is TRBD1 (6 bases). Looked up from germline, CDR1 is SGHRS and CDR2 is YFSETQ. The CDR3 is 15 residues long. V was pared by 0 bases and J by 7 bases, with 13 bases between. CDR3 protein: CASSLVGRGHGELFF. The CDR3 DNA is TGCGCCAGCAGCTTGGTGGGCAGGGGCCACGGGGAGCTGTTTTTT.